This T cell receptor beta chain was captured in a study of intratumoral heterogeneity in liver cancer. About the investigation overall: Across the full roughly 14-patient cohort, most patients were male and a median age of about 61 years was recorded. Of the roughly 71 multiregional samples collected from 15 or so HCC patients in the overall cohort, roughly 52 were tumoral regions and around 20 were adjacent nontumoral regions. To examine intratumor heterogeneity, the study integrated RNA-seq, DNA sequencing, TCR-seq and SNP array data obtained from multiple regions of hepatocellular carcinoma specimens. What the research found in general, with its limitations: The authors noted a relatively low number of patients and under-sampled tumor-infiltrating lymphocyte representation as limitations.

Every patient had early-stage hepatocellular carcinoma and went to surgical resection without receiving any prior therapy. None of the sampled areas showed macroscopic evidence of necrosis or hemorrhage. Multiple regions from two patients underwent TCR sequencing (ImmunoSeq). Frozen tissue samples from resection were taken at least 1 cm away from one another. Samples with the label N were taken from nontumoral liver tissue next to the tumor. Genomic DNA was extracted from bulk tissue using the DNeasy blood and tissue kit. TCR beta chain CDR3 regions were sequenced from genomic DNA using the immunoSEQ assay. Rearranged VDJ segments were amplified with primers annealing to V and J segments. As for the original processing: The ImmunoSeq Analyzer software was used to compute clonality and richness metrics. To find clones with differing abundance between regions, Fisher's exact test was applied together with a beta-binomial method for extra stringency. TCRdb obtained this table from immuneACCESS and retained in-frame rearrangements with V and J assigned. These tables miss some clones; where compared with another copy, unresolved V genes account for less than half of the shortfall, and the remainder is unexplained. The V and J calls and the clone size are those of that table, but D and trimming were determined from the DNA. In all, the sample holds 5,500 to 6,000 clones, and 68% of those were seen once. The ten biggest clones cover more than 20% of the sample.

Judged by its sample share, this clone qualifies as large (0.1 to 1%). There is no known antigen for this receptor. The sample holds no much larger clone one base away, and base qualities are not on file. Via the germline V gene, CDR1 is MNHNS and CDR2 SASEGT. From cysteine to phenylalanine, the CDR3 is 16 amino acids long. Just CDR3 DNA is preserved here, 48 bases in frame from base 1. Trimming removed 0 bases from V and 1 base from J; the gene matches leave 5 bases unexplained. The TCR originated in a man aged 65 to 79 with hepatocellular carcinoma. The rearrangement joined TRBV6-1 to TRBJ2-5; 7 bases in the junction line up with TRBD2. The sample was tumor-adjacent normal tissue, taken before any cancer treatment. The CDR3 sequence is CASSEAGGGIQETQYF. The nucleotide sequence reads TGTGCCAGCAGTGAAGCTGGCGGGGGAATCCAAGAGACCCAGTACTTC.